This T cell receptor (beta chain) was documented in a study of metastatic and nonmetastatic thyroid tumors. On the study more broadly: Patients with malignant and benign thyroid disease provided blood and tumor or nodule tissue, whose repertoires were compared.

Original handling: Building a distant-metastasis classifier for papillary thyroid cancer drew on CDR3 differences across clinicopathological groups. TCRdb re-analyzed the PCR reads through MiXCR. These V and J calls rely on TCRdb rather than the paper's analysis. Altogether under 45,000 clones are present, 35% to 45% being singletons, with the ten largest covering roughly 20%. Study-level results: Relative to benign nodules, malignant thyroid tumors were reportedly characterized by significantly elevated TCR beta diversity in blood and tumor.

CDR1 and CDR2 (germline): MDHEN, SYDVKM. V lost 5 bases, J lost 2 bases, and 10 bases stayed unmatched. CDR3 length: 16 residues. Thyroid surgery was preceded by no treatment in any patient. This clone has more than one count but fewer than ten. Antigen: not known. Sequencing used tumor tissue. This TCR derives from a female donor with papillary thyroid cancer or a benign thyroid nodule (not recorded which). Some clones in this sample may be carry-over from other donors' samples. The chain recombines TRBV28 with TRBJ2-3; 7 bases match TRBD2. In DNA form, the CDR3 reads TGTGCCAGCAGTCTCTCTCCGCGGGGGATCACAGATACGCAGTATTTT. Translating gives CASSLSPRGITDTQYF.